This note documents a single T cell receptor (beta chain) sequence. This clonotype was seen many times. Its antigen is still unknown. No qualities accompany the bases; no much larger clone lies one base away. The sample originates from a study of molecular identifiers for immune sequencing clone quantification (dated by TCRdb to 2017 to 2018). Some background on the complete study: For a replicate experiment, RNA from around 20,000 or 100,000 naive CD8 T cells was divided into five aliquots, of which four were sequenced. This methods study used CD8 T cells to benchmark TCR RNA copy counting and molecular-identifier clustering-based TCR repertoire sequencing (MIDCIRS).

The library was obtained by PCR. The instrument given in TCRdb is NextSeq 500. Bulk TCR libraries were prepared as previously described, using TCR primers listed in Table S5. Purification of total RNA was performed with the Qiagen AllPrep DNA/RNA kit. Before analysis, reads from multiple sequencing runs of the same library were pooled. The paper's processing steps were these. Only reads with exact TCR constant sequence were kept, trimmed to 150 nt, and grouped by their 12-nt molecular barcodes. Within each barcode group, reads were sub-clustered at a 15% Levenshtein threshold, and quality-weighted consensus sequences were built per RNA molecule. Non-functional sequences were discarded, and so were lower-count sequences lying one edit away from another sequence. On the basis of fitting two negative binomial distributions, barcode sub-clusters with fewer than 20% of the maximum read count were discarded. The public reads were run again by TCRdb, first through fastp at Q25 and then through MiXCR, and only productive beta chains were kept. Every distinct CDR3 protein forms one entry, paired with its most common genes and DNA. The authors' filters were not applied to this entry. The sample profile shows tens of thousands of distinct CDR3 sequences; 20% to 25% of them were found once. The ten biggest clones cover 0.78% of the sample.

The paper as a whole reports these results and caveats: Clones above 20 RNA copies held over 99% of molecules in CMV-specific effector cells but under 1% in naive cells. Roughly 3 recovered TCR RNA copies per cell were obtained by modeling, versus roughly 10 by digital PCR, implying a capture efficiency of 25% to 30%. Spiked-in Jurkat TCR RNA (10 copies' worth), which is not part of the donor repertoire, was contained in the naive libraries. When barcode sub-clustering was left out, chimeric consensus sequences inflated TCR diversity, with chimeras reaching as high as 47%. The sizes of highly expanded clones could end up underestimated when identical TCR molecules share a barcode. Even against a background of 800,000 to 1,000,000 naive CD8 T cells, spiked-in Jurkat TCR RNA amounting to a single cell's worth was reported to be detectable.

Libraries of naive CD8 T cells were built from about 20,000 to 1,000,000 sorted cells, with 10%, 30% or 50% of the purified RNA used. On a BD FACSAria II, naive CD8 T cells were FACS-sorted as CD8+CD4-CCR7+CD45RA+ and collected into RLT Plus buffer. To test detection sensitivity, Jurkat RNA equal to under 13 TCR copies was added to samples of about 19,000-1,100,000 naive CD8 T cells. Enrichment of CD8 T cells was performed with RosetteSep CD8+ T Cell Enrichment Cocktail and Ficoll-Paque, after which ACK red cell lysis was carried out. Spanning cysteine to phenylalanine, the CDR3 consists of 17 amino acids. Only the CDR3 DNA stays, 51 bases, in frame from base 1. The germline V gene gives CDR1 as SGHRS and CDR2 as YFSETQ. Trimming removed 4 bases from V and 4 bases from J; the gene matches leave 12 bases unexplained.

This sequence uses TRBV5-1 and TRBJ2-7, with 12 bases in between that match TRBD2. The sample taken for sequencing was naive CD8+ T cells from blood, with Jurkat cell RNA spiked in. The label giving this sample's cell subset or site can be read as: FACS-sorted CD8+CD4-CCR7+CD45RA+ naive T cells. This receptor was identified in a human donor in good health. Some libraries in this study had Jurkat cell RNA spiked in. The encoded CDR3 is CASSQTVLAGGPYEQYF. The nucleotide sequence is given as TGCGCCAGCAGCCAAACAGTCCTAGCGGGGGGGCCATACGAGCAGTACTTC.